This T cell receptor beta chain emerged from a study of B cell selection in AIRE deficiency. The assay was immunoSEQ multiplex PCR, and TCRdb's table has in-frame clones only and misses some. There are about 27,000 clones in the sample; about 95% occur only once, and 0.2% to 0.3% lies in the top ten. A single count supports this clone. The CDR3 is made up of 14 amino acids. The V and J ends lost 3 bases and 3 bases respectively, with 12 bases between them. The germline CDR1 and CDR2 sequences are MNHEY and SVGAGI. The sorted conventional CD4 T cells were gated as CD4+CD127+. Control samples were from healthy, unrelated donors.

The clonotype originates from a human donor in good health. Sequencing was performed on CD4+CD127+ conventional T cells sorted from PBMCs. J is TRBJ2-7 and V is TRBV6-5, with D possibly matching TRBD2 (5 bases). CDR3 DNA sequence: TGTGCCAGCAGTTATAGTCGGGGAAACTACGAGCAGTACTTC. Protein product: CASSYSRGNYEQYF.